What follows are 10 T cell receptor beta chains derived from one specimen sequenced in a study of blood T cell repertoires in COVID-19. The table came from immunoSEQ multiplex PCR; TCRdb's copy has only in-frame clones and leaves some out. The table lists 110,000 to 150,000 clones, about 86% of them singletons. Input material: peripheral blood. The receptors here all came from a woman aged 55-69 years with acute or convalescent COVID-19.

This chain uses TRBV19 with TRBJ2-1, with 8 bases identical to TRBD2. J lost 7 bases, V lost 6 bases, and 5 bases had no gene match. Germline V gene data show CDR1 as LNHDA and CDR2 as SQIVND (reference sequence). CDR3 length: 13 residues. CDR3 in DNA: TGTGCCAGTAGCGGGGGGGCGCAGAATGAGCAGTTCTTC. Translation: CASSGGAQNEQFF.

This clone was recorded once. As DNA, the CDR3 is TGTGCCAGCAGCTTGATAGCCGGGGAGCAGTTCTTC. It encodes CASSLIAGEQFF. The chain employs TRBV5-4 and TRBJ2-1; the D is unclear. Germline CDR1 SGHNT, CDR2 YYREEE (reference sequence). Trimming removed 1 base from V and 10 bases from J, with 9 bases in between. The CDR3 sequence is 12 residues long.

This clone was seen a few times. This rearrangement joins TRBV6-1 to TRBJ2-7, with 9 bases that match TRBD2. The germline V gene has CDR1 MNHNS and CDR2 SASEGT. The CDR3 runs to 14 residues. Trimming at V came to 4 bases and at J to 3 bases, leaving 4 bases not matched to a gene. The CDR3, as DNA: TGTGCCAGCAGTGTAGCGGGGGCCCTCTACGAGCAGTACTTC. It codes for CASSVAGALYEQYF.

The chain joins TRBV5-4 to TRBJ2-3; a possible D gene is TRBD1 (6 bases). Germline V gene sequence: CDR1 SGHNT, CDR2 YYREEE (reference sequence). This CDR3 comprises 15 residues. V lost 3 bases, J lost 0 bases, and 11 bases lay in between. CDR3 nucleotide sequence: TGTGCCAGCAGCTCCGGACAGACTAGCACAGATACGCAGTATTTT. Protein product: CASSSGQTSTDTQYF. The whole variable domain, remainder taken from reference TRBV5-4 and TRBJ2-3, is ETGVTQSPTHLIKTRGQQVTLRCSSQSGHNTVSWYQQALGQGPQFIFQYYREEENGRGNFPPRFSGLQFPNYSSELNVNALELDDSALYLCASSSGQTSTDTQYFGPGTRLTVL.

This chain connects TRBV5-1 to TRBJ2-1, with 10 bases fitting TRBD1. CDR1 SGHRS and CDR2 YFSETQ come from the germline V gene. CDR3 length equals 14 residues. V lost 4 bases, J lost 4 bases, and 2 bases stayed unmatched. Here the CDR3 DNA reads TGCGCCAGCAGCGGACAGGGGGGGTACAATGAGCAGTTCTTC. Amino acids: CASSGQGGYNEQFF.

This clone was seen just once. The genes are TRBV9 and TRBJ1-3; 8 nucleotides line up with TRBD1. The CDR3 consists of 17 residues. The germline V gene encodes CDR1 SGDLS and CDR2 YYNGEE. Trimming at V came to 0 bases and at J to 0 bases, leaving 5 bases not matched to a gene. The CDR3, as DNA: TGTGCCAGCAGCGTAGTGGACAGGGCAGACTCTGGAAACACCATATATTTT. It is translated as CASSVVDRADSGNTIYF. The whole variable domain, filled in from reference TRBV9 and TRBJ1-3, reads DSGVTQTPKHLITATGQRVTLRCSPRSGDLSVYWYQQSLDQGLQFLIQYYNGEERAKGNILERFSAQQFPDLHSELNLSSLELGDSALYFCASSVVDRADSGNTIYFGEGSWLTVV.

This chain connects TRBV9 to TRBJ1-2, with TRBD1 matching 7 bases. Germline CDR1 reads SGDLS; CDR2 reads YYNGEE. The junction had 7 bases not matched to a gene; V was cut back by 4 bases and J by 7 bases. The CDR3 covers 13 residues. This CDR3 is CASSPDRAGGYTF. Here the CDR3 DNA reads TGTGCCAGCAGCCCCGACAGGGCTGGTGGCTACACCTTC.

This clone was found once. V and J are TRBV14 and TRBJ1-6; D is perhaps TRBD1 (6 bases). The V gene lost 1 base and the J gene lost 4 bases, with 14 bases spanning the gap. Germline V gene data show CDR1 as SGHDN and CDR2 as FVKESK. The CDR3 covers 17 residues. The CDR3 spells CASSQAPARGYNSPLHF. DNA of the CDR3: TGTGCCAGCAGCCAAGCCCCTGCGAGGGGGTATAATTCACCCCTCCACTTT.

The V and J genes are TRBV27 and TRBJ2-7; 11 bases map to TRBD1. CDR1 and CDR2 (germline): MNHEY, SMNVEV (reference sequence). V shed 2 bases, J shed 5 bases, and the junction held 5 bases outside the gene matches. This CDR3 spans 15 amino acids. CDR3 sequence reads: CASSLIRTGGNEQYF. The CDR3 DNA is TGTGCCAGCAGTTTAATCCGGACAGGGGGCAACGAGCAGTACTTC.

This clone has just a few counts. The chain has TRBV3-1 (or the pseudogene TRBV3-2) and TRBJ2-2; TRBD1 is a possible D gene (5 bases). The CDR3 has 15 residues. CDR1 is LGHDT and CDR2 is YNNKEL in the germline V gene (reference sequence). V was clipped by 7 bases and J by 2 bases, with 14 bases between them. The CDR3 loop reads CASTRVRGNTGELFF. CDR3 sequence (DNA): TGTGCCAGCACCCGAGTAAGGGGAAACACCGGGGAGCTGTTTTTT.